Listed here are 27 T cell receptor beta chains from one sample, sequenced in a study of human T cells and chemical hapten exposure. Documented time point: healthy volunteer bleed at 6 weeks. The template was total RNA from unfractionated whole blood. TCRdb itself ran the RACE reads through MiXCR, one entry per CDR3 protein. In the table there are around 35,000 distinct CDR3 sequences, about 5.5% of which are singletons. Sequenced material: whole blood. Source of these receptors: a human donor in good health. Some clones in this sample may be carry-over from other donors' samples.

The table lists this clonotype with a count of one. A read error is possible here, since a much larger clone lies one base away. CDR3 sequence reads: CAGSFRGVDTEAFF. In nucleotides, the CDR3 is TGTGCCGGCAGTTTTCGGGGAGTAGACACTGAAGCTTTCTTT. The chain carries TRBV6-5 and TRBJ1-1; D gene uncertain. Germline V lookup: CDR1 MNHEY, CDR2 SVGAGI. The CDR3 totals 14 residues.

This clonotype was picked up many times. The chain joins TRBV14 to TRBJ2-7, with TRBD1 identical over 9 bases. The CDR3 runs 15 residues. Per germline, CDR1 SGHDN and CDR2 FVKESK. The V segment lost 4 bases and the J segment 4 bases; nucleotides outside the gene matches: 8. Here the CDR3 reads CASSLSGTGIYEQYF. In DNA form, the CDR3 reads TGTGCCAGCAGCCTTTCCGGGACAGGGATTTACGAGCAGTACTTC.

This clonotype was detected only a few times. The chain recombines TRBV20-1 with TRBJ2-7; perhaps TRBD2 as D (5 bases). V was cut by 2 bases and J by 2 bases, with 16 bases left in between. The CDR3 totals 15 residues. The germline gives CDR1 DFQATT, CDR2 SNEGSKA (reference sequence). The CDR3 region is CSARPWTGSTYEQYF. DNA of the CDR3: TGCAGTGCTAGACCTTGGACGGGGAGCACCTACGAGCAGTACTTC.

This clonotype was recorded at least ten times. This chain uses TRBV20-1 with TRBJ2-7; 8 bases line up with TRBD1. The CDR3 has 14 residues. V was pared by 5 bases and J by 2 bases, with 8 bases of the junction left unmatched. Germline-derived CDR1 and CDR2 are DFQATT and SNEGSKA (reference sequence). CDR3 protein: CSAADRVMTYEQYF. CDR3 sequence (DNA): TGCAGTGCTGCGGACAGGGTGATGACCTACGAGCAGTACTTC.

This clonotype was counted between two and nine times. The chain links TRBV20-1 to TRBJ1-6; D remains ambiguous. V was shortened by 0 bases and J by 9 bases, with 12 bases between the two germline ends. Germline CDR1 and CDR2: DFQATT and SNEGSKA (reference sequence). This CDR3 spans 14 amino acids. In DNA form, the CDR3 reads TGCAGTGCTAGAGATTCCTTTGGCGGTTCACCCCTCCACTTT. It is translated as CSARDSFGGSPLHF.

The sample holds a few counts of this clonotype. The V gene is TRBV7-2, the J gene TRBJ2-3, with 7 nucleotides matching TRBD2. The CDR3 is 14 amino acids. Per germline, CDR1 SGHTA and CDR2 FQGNSA. V was pared by 4 bases and J by 1 base, with 2 bases of the junction left unmatched. CDR3 sequence: CASSWGGGTDTQYF. The CDR3 bases are TGTGCCAGCAGCTGGGGGGGGGGCACAGATACGCAGTATTTT.

This clonotype showed up just a few times. The rearrangement uses TRBV30 and TRBJ2-5; 11 positions agree with TRBD2. J was trimmed by 6 bases and V by 0 bases; bases with no gene match: 3. The CDR3 is made up of 14 amino acids. Germline values: CDR1 GTSNPN, CDR2 SVGIG (reference sequence). The CDR3 DNA follows: TGTGCCTGGAGTGTTACTAGCGGGGGACAGACCCAGTACTTC. It is translated as CAWSVTSGGQTQYF. The variable domain in full, completed from reference TRBV30 and TRBJ2-5, reads SQTIHQWPATLVQPVGSPLSLECTVEGTSNPNLYWYRQAAGRGLQLLFYSVGIGQISSEVPQNLSASRPQDRQFILSSKKLLLSDSGFYLCAWSVTSGGQTQYFGPGTRLLVL.

This clonotype was observed a handful of times. J is TRBJ2-3 and V is TRBV7-9; the match to TRBD1 covers 9 bases. With 5 bases clipped from V and 6 bases from J, the junction kept 6 bases outside the gene matches. The CDR3 loop spans 14 amino acids. In germline, CDR1 is SEHNR, CDR2 FQNEAQ (reference sequence). This chain's CDR3 is CASSLQGAEDTQYF. The CDR3 DNA reads as TGTGCCAGCAGCCTACAGGGGGCGGAGGATACGCAGTATTTT. Supplemented by reference TRBV7-9 and TRBJ2-3, the full variable domain reads DTGVSQNPRHKITKRGQNVTFRCDPISEHNRLYWYRQTLGQGPEFLTYFQNEAQLEKSRLLSDRFSAERPKGSFSTLEIQRTEQGDSAMYLCASSLQGAEDTQYFGPGTRLTVL.

This clonotype was seen only a few times. This chain joins TRBV7-2 and TRBJ1-2; D ambiguous. This CDR3 has 13 amino acids. CDR1 is SGHTA and CDR2 is FQGNSA in the germline V gene. The V gene lost 5 bases and the J gene lost 4 bases, with 11 bases spanning the gap. This CDR3 reads CASSPGPLYGYTF. The CDR3 DNA follows: TGTGCCAGCAGCCCCGGACCTCTCTATGGCTACACCTTC.

This clonotype was seen at least ten times. V is TRBV6-5 and J is TRBJ1-2, with 11 bases lining up with TRBD1. Per the germline V gene, CDR1 is MNHEY and CDR2 is SVGAGI. V shed 6 bases, J shed 8 bases, and the junction held 8 bases outside the gene matches. This CDR3 has 14 amino acids. DNA of the CDR3: TGTGCCAGCAGAACAAGGACAGGGGGCTTAGGCTACACCTTC. It codes for CASRTRTGGLGYTF.

This clonotype was found many times. The CDR3: CASSLTLRNTEAFF. The CDR3 nucleotides read TGTGCCAGCAGTTTAACACTTCGAAACACTGAAGCTTTCTTT. The genes are TRBV28 and TRBJ1-1; D is unresolved. Trimming stripped 2 bases from V and 2 bases from J, with 9 bases between. The germline CDR1 and CDR2 sequences are MDHEN and SYDVKM. The CDR3 is 14 amino acids. The full variable domain, in which reference TRBV28 and TRBJ1-1 provide the parts outside the CDR3, is DVKVTQSSRYLVKRTGEKVFLECVQDMDHENMFWYRQDPGLGLRLIYFSYDVKMKEKGDIPEGYSVSREKKERFSLILESASTNQTSMYLCASSLTLRNTEAFFGQGTRLTVV.

This clonotype was seen ten or more times. This chain uses TRBV5-8 with TRBJ1-1, with D tentatively TRBD1 (5 bases). V was pared by 0 bases and J by 11 bases, with 14 bases between. The germline gives CDR1 SGHTS, CDR2 YDEGEE. This CDR3 comprises 13 residues. In DNA, the CDR3 is TGTGCCAGCAGCTTGGCGTCCCAGGGAAGGGCTTTCTTT. It codes for CASSLASQGRAFF.

This clonotype was seen a few times. The chain couples TRBV7-2 to TRBJ1-1; D not certain. CDR1 is SGHTA and CDR2 is FQGNSA in the germline V gene. The CDR3 has 13 residues. Between the trimmed V and J ends, which lost 1 base and 2 bases, there was a span of 5 bases. CDR3 sequence (DNA): TGTGCCAGCAGCTTAGGTTCTAACACTGAAGCTTTCTTT. Encoded protein: CASSLGSNTEAFF.

This clonotype was seen ten or more times. V and J are TRBV20-1 and TRBJ2-7; 9 bases map to TRBD1. Germline lookup yields CDR1 DFQATT and CDR2 SNEGSKA (reference sequence). The CDR3 length is 14 residues. The V gene end was trimmed by 4 bases and the J gene end by 4 bases; junction bases not matched to a gene: 8. The CDR3 sequence is CSAKTGGQVYEQYF. The CDR3 nucleotides are TGCAGTGCTAAGACAGGGGGGCAGGTGTACGAGCAGTACTTC.

This clonotype has a count of ten or more. The V call is TRBV6-5, the J call TRBJ1-1; D is ambiguous. V was pared by 6 bases and J by 2 bases, with 7 bases between. Germline loops: CDR1 MNHEY, CDR2 SVGAGI. The CDR3 runs to 12 residues. CDR3 sequence: CASRPGNTEAFF. The CDR3 nucleotides read TGTGCCAGCAGGCCCGGTAACACTGAAGCTTTCTTT.

This clonotype was seen repeatedly, ten times or more. The J gene is TRBJ2-7, the V gene TRBV6-2 or TRBV6-3, with D tentatively TRBD2 (5 bases). The CDR3 runs to 14 residues. Germline V gene data show CDR1 as MNHEY and CDR2 as SVGEGT. V was cut by 5 bases and J by 3 bases, with 14 bases left in between. Here the CDR3 reads CASSRVGVYYEQYF. CDR3 in DNA: TGTGCCAGCAGTCGAGTGGGAGTCTACTACGAGCAGTACTTC.

This clonotype was detected many times. The CDR3 DNA reads TGTGCCAGCAGGGGGTCGGGACTGGATGATACGCAGTATTTT. It codes for CASRGSGLDDTQYF. The chain couples TRBV5-4 to TRBJ2-3; possible D gene TRBD2, 6 bases. Germline assignment: CDR1 SGHNT and CDR2 YYREEE (reference sequence). CDR3 length: 14 residues. Trimming took 5 bases from V and 6 from J, leaving 16 bases between them.

This clonotype was seen at least ten times. The rearrangement links TRBV27 to TRBJ1-5; the match to TRBD1 covers 7 bases. The V and J ends lost 7 bases and 4 bases, in that order; junction bases with no gene match: 10. Germline V gene sequence: CDR1 MNHEY, CDR2 SMNVEV (reference sequence). The CDR3 has 15 residues. The CDR3 DNA reads TGTGCCAGCACGTCAACCGGGACAGCTAATCAGCCCCAGCATTTT. This encodes CASTSTGTANQPQHF.

This clonotype was counted ten times or more. The chain employs TRBV2 and TRBJ2-1, with 9 positions matching TRBD2. The trim removed 7 bases at V and 7 bases at J, leaving 11 bases unmatched. Germline V gene data show CDR1 as SNHLY and CDR2 as FYNNEI. CDR3 size: 15 residues. The CDR3 DNA reads as TGTGCCAGCATTACGTCAAGGGCGGGGGGGAATGAGCAGTTCTTC. This sequence encodes CASITSRAGGNEQFF. Supplemented by reference TRBV2 and TRBJ2-1, the full variable domain reads EPEVTQTPSHQVTQMGQEVILRCVPISNHLYFYWYRQILGQKVEFLVSFYNNEISEKSEIFDDQFSVERPDGSNFTLKIRSTKLEDSAMYFCASITSRAGGNEQFFGPGTRLTVL.

Many counts were recorded for this clonotype. The rearrangement links TRBV20-1 to TRBJ2-7; D might be TRBD1 (5 bases). Per germline, CDR1 DFQATT and CDR2 SNEGSKA (reference sequence). The CDR3 is 16 amino acids. Trimming left V 2 bases short and J 4 bases short, with 21 bases between. The CDR3 spells CSARHLTWSGLYEQYF. CDR3 sequence (DNA): TGCAGTGCTAGACACCTTACGTGGTCAGGGTTGTACGAGCAGTACTTC.

The table lists this clonotype with many counts. The genes are TRBV3-1 and TRBJ2-4, with 7 bases aligning to TRBD1. The V segment lost 1 base and the J segment 7 bases; nucleotides outside the gene matches: 1. This CDR3 is built from 13 residues. Germline CDR1 and CDR2: LGHDT and YNNKEL (reference sequence). The CDR3 protein is CASSQVRGNIQYF. CDR3 DNA sequence: TGTGCCAGCAGCCAAGTCAGGGGGAACATTCAGTACTTC.

This clonotype was seen repeatedly, ten times or more. This rearrangement joins TRBV3-1 to TRBJ1-2; D not certain. Germline V gene lookup returns CDR1 LGHDT and CDR2 YNNKEL (reference sequence). The CDR3 covers 13 residues. Trimming pared 1 base from V and 5 bases from J, leaving 8 bases between. The CDR3 spells CASSQGKRYGYTF. Written as DNA, the CDR3 is TGTGCCAGCAGCCAAGGCAAGAGATATGGCTACACCTTC.

This clonotype showed up many times. The chain is built from TRBV29-1 and TRBJ1-2, with D perhaps TRBD1 (5 bases). CDR3 length: 13 residues. Germline V gene lookup returns CDR1 SQVTM and CDR2 ANQGSEA. The V gene lost 4 bases and the J gene lost 6 bases, with 15 bases spanning the gap. The CDR3 DNA follows: TGCAGCGTTGGAAGCAGGGACTCTAATGGCTACACCTTC. It yields the protein CSVGSRDSNGYTF.

This clonotype has more than one count but fewer than ten. V gene TRBV2 combines with J gene TRBJ1-2; perhaps TRBD1 as D (5 bases). Trimming took 9 bases from V and 0 from J, leaving 14 bases between them. This CDR3 has 14 amino acids. Germline V gene sequence: CDR1 SNHLY, CDR2 FYNNEI. CDR3 in amino acids: CASLEGVTNYGYTF. The CDR3 DNA is TGTGCCAGTCTGGAAGGGGTAACTAACTATGGCTACACCTTC.

V usage is TRBV7-2 and J usage is TRBJ2-5, with 16 bases fitting TRBD2. Germline V gene data show CDR1 as SGHTA and CDR2 as FQGNSA. This CDR3 has 17 residues. V shed 0 bases and J 6 bases; nucleotides not matched to a gene: 4. CDR3 sequence reads: CASSLAGTSGGVKTQYF. CDR3 in DNA: TGTGCCAGCAGCTTAGCGGGGACTAGCGGGGGGGTGAAGACCCAGTACTTC.

The genes are TRBV5-1 and TRBJ2-1; TRBD2 matches 7 bases. CDR3 length: 14 residues. V shed 1 base, J shed 8 bases, and the junction held 6 bases outside the gene matches. Germline V gene data show CDR1 as SGHRS and CDR2 as YFSETQ. The CDR3 sequence is CASSLTAGSDEQFF. For the CDR3, the DNA is TGCGCCAGCAGCTTGACAGCGGGATCGGATGAGCAGTTCTTC.

The J gene is TRBJ2-2, the V gene TRBV12-3 or TRBV12-4; no clear D. V was cut by 7 bases and J by 6 bases, with 6 bases left in between. This CDR3 has 11 amino acids. The CDR3 protein is CASTLAGELFF. CDR3 bases: TGTGCCAGCACCCTCGCCGGGGAGCTGTTTTTT.